This T cell receptor beta chain was found in a study of OX40 agonist ivuxolimab in advanced cancers. Study-level information: Every patient in dose escalation had hepatocellular carcinoma, melanoma, renal cell or head and neck cancer. Findings and caveats of the study: Relatively little clonal expansion, among the lowest observed, appeared in partial responders at 0.1-3.0 mg/kg. More expanded clones were seen, on average, in CD8+ T cells than in CD4+.

CDR1 is MGHDK, CDR2 SYGVNS, per germline. Trimming pared 3 bases from V and 0 bases from J, leaving 9 bases between. This CDR3 is built from 14 residues. As concerns this clone: The antigen is undetermined.

Assay: immunoSEQ multiplex PCR; the TCRdb copy retains only in-frame clones and omits some. The sample contains 65,000 or so clones, approximately 86% of which appear only once. The sequencing used CD4+ or CD8+ T cells sorted from blood, collected in a trial of the OX40 agonist ivuxolimab. The clonotype originates from an adult with an advanced solid tumor such as melanoma, head and neck, liver or kidney cancer. The chain recombines TRBV25-1 with TRBJ2-7; D call uncertain. CDR3 amino acids: CASSDHSSSYEQYF. In DNA, the CDR3 is TGTGCCAGCAGTGATCACAGTAGCTCCTACGAGCAGTACTTC.